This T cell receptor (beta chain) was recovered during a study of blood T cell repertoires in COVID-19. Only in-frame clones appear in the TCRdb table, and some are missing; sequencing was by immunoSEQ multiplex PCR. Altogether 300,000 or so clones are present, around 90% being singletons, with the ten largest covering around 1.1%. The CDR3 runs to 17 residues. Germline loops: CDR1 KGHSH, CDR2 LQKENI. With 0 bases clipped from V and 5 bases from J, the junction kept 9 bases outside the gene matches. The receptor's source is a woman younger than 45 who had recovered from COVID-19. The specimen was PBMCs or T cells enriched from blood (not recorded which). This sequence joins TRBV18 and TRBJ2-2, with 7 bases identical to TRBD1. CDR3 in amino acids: CASSPPSLRQGTGELFF. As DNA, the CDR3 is TGTGCCAGCTCACCACCGAGTCTGAGACAGGGAACCGGGGAGCTGTTTTTT.